A selection of T cell receptor beta chains follows, all from one sample in a study of cytomegalovirus exposure and HLA in healthy donors. Here immunoSEQ multiplex PCR was the method, and the copy in TCRdb shows in-frame clones only, minus some. The repertoire consists of over 150,000 clones, with roughly three quarters occurring once and the leading ten covering 2.9%. The sample comprised PBMCs. These receptors were collected from a male donor in good health and CMV-seronegative. Each CDR3 is given with its conserved first and last residue.

J: TRBJ1-5
V: TRBV19
CDR3: CASKTGRTGDNQPQHF

J: TRBJ2-3
V: TRBV7-6
CDR3: CASSQPQGTDTQYF

J: TRBJ2-3
V: TRBV7-9
CDR3: CASSHQDRGLHF

J: TRBJ2-7
V: TRBV28
CDR3: CASNEGVSGSTYEQYF

J: TRBJ2-2
V: TRBV6-5
CDR3: CASSFRGAGELFF

J: TRBJ2-7
V: TRBV6-1
CDR3: CASSEREVYEQYF

J: TRBJ1-5
V: TRBV12-5
CDR3: CASGLWTGGGQPQHF

J: TRBJ1-2
V: TRBV6-5
CDR3: CASSYSSGGDYGYTF

J: TRBJ1-3
V: TRBV6-5
CDR3: CASSLGQGAGNTIYF

J: TRBJ2-3
V: TRBV5-1
CDR3: CASSLDQRDTQYF

J: TRBJ1-5
V: TRBV27
CDR3: CASSRGRSYNQPQHF

J: TRBJ2-1
V: TRBV6-1
CDR3: CASSGLGTVNEQFF

J: TRBJ2-5
V: TRBV5-1
CDR3: CASSLGGGLPSETQYF

J: TRBJ1-1
V: TRBV19
CDR3: CASLRGREAFF

J: TRBJ1-5
V: TRBV7-8
CDR3: CASSFGQGLSNQPQHF

J: TRBJ1-1
V: TRBV5-4
CDR3: CASSKTGGTEAFF

J: TRBJ1-2
V: TRBV5-1
CDR3: CASSVTGGYGYTF

J: TRBJ1-4
V: TRBV6-4
CDR3: CASSDPGQGVSQKLFF

J: TRBJ1-1
V: TRBV15
CDR3: CATSRDLRENTEAFF

J: TRBJ2-7
V: TRBV28
CDR3: CASSFKPGGSGRGYEQYF

J: TRBJ1-5
V: TRBV2
CDR3: CASSRTDSNQPQHF

J: TRBJ1-5
V: TRBV19
CDR3: CASSADRGSNQPQHF

J: TRBJ1-5
V: TRBV4-1
CDR3: CASSQGESSNQPQHF

J: TRBJ2-7
V: TRBV5-1
CDR3: CASSASTGGNEQYF

J: NA
V: TRBV27
CDR3: CASSTGQPGAYEQYF

J: TRBJ2-3
V: TRBV6-5
CDR3: CASSYGLPRSTDTQYF

J: TRBJ2-7
V: TRBV10-1
CDR3: CASSPDRVNYEQYF

J: TRBJ1-2
V: TRBV19
CDR3: CASSMGRGGGYGYTF

J: TRBJ1-5
V: TRBV30
CDR3: CAWSPSTGAYSNQPQHF

J: TRBJ2-3
V: TRBV15
CDR3: CATSRGRGTDTQYF

J: TRBJ2-1
V: TRBV11-3
CDR3: CASSLAGTSYNEQFF

J: TRBJ1-5
V: TRBV28
CDR3: CASDYSNQPQHF

J: TRBJ2-3
V: TRBV30
CDR3: CAWSAAGVEDTQYF

J: TRBJ2-7
V: TRBV30
CDR3: CACLAWGRGNEQYF

J: TRBJ2-5
V: TRBV7-7
CDR3: CASSWGGEALETQYF

J: TRBJ2-7
V: TRBV5-1
CDR3: CASSLLDYEQYF

J: TRBJ1-6
V: TRBV30
CDR3: CAWSGSSPLHF

J: TRBJ1-6
V: TRBV5-1
CDR3: CASSLESRGQGIYNSPLHF

J: TRBJ2-5
V: TRBV5-4
CDR3: CASRAAGGTQETQYF

J: NA
V: TRBV11-2
CDR3: CASSGGPGQGYEQYF

J: TRBJ2-1
V: TRBV9
CDR3: CASSSRGGGPNNEQFF

J: TRBJ2-7
V: TRBV28
CDR3: CASSPDLGSSYEQYF